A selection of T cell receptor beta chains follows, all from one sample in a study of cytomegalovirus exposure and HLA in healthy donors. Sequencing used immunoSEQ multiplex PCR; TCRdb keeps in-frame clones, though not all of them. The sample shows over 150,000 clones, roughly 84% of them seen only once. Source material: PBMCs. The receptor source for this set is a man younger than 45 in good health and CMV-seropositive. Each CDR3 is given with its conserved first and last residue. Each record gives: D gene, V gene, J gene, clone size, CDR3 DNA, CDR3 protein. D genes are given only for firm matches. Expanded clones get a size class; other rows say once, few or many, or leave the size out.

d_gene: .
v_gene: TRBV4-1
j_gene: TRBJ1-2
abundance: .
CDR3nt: TGCGCCAGCAGCCAACCGGGAGGAGGCTACACCTTC
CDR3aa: CASSQPGGGYTF

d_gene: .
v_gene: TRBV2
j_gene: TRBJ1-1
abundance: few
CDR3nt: TGTGCCAGCAGGTCAGGGAAGGCTGAAGCTTTCTTT
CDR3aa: CASRSGKAEAFF

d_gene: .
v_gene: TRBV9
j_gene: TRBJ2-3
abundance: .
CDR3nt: TGTGCCAGCAGTCCGAGGGCGCCCGATACGCAGTATTTT
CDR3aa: CASSPRAPDTQYF

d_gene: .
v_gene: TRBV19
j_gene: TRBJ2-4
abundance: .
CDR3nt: TGTGCCAGTAGTTTCTCAGCCGTCCCGGGAAACATTCAGTACTTC
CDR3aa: CASSFSAVPGNIQYF

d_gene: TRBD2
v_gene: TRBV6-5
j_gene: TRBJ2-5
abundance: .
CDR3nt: TGTGCCAGCAGTTACTCGGGAGGGAGAGAGACCCAGTACTTC
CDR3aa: CASSYSGGRETQYF

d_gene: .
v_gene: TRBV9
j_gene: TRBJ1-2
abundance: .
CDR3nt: TGTGCCAGCAGCGCCGATTTACAGGGTAACTATGGCTACACCTTC
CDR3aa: CASSADLQGNYGYTF

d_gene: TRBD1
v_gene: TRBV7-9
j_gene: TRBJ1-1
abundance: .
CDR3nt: TGTGCCAGCAGCCCCCCGGGTGGGGACAGGGTGAACACTAAAGCTTTCTTT
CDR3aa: CASSPPGGDRVNTKAFF

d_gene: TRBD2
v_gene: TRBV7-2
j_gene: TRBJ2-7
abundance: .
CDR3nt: TGTGCCAGCAGCCTCGGGTTGGCGGGGGGCTACGAGCAGTACTTC
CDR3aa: CASSLGLAGGYEQYF

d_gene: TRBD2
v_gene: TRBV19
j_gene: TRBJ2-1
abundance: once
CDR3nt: TGTGCCAGTAGTCCCTTTCCTTTCGGGAGGTCCTACAATGAGCAGTTCTTC
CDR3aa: CASSPFPFGRSYNEQFF

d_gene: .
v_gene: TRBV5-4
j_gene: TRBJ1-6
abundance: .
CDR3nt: TGTGCCAGCAGTCCACAAGGACAAAATAATTCACCCCTCCACTTT
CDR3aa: CASSPQGQNNSPLHF